Presented here are 5 T cell receptor beta chains from one specimen sequenced in a study of blood T cell repertoires in COVID-19. Profiling relied on immunoSEQ multiplex PCR, and the TCRdb table lists in-frame clones only, not all of them. The table includes 190,000 or so clones, approximately 80% detected once. Input material: peripheral blood. The receptors shown here come from a man aged 50 or older who had recovered from COVID-19.

The chain is built from TRBV2 and TRBJ1-2; D gene uncertain. The germline CDR1 and CDR2 sequences are SNHLY and FYNNEI. V lost 1 base to trimming and J lost 8 bases, with 8 bases between them. The CDR3 consists of 12 residues. The CDR3 sequence: CASSEGVGGYTF. The CDR3 DNA sequence: TGTGCCAGCAGTGAAGGGGTGGGCGGCTACACCTTC.

The CDR3 DNA sequence: TGTGCCAGCAGCCAAGATGTCGAGGGCGGTTCACCCCTCCACTTT. Its translation: CASSQDVEGGSPLHF. The chain is built from TRBV4-2 and TRBJ1-6; unclear D gene. The V end was cut by 0 bases, the J end by 9 bases, with 12 bases between. The V gene's germline CDR1 is LGHNA and CDR2 YNFKEQ. This CDR3 has 15 amino acids.

There are a few counts of this clone. The V gene is TRBV6-6, the J gene TRBJ2-7; 11 bases match TRBD2. J gave up 3 bases and V 2 bases, and 6 bases lay outside the gene matches. Germline lookup yields CDR1 MNHNY and CDR2 SVGAGI (reference sequence). The CDR3 sequence is 16 residues long. The CDR3 nucleotides are TGTGCCAGCAGTTACGGGGGGACTAGCGGAGACTACGAGCAGTACTTC. It translates to CASSYGGTSGDYEQYF.

This clone has only one observation. This chain links TRBV10-1 with TRBJ1-2, with D possibly matching TRBD1 (6 bases). There are 14 residues in the CDR3. V was shortened by 1 base and J by 8 bases, with 14 bases between the two germline ends. Germline V lookup: CDR1 WNHNN, CDR2 SYGVQD (reference sequence). The CDR3 coding sequence is TGCGCCAGCAGTGAGTACAGGGACGGTGGAGGCTACACCTTC. It encodes CASSEYRDGGGYTF.

This chain joins TRBV6-2 or TRBV6-3 and TRBJ2-1; possibly TRBD1 for D (5 bases). The CDR3 contains 14 residues. V was pared by 2 bases and J by 3 bases, with 8 bases between. The germline V gene has CDR1 MNHEY and CDR2 SVGEGT. CDR3 sequence (DNA): TGTGCCAGCAGTTACGACAGAGACTACAATGAGCAGTTCTTC. Its translation is CASSYDRDYNEQFF.